The sequence of this TCR beta chain was determined in a study of T-cell memory formation after mild COVID-19. TCRdb recomputed calls from the 5' RACE reads with MiXCR, one row per CDR3 protein. This table holds more than 110,000 distinct CDR3 sequences, roughly 24% found once. The CDR3 extends over 16 amino acids. V gave up 3 bases and J gave up 8 bases, with 20 bases separating them. CDR1 SGHVT and CDR2 SQSDAQ come from the germline V gene. The clonotype originates from an adult woman who had mild COVID-19 (a few samples of this study predate the infection). Cell type and time point are not known. Source material: PBMCs or a T cell subset sorted from them (not recorded which). V usage is TRBV7-4 and J usage is TRBJ2-1; D is possibly TRBD2 (7 bases). The CDR3 sequence: CASSFGGGPTRDEQFF. As DNA, the CDR3 is TGTGCCAGCAGCTTCGGCGGGGGCCCCACTCGCGATGAGCAGTTCTTC.